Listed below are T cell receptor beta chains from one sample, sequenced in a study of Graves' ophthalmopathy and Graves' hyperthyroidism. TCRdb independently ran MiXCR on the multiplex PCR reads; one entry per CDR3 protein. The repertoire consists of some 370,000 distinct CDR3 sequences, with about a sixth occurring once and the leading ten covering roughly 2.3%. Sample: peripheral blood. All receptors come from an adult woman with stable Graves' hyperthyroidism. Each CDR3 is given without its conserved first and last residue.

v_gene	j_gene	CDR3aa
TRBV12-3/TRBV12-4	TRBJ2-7	ASSSSSGRGEQY
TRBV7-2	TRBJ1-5	ASSSDVNQPQH
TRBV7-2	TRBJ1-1	ASSLAPDRGNTEAF
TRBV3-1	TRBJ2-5	ASSQAPRGWQETQY
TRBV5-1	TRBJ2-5	ASSSHFGETQY
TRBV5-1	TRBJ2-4	ASSLRGRAKNIQY
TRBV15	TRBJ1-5	ATSRAGGGQPQH
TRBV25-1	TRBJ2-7	ASSTGGQGDYEQY
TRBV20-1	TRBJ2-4	SARDLKLAGGPENIQY
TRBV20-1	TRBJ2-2	SATTGPNTGELF
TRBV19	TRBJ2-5	ASSPAWTGDETQY
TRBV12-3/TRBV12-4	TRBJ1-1	ATSDSGTGVGTEAF
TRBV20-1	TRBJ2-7	SASGHGLSYEQY
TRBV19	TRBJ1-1	ASSTGQGNTEAF
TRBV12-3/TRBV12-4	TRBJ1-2	ASSFPTGGYGYGYT
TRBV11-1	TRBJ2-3	ASGSGRLADTQY
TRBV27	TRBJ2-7	ASSSTISYEQY
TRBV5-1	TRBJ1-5	ASSSGTANQPQH
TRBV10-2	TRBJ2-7	ASRSASTYEQY
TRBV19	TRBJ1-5	ASRDRGNQPQH
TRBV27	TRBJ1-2	ASSPQNGGYT
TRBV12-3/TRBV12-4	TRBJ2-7	ASRRTRGEQY
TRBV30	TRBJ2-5	AWSVPHREETQY
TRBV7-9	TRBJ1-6	ASSLGGGQAPLH
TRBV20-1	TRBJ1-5	SAREGTVGIGPQH
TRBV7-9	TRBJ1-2	ASSEVSSYGYT
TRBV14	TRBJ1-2	ASSPRGTGPGGYT
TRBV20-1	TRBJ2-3	SAAIGSPYTQY